These 17 T cell receptor beta chains were all obtained from the same sample, sequenced in a study of CD8 T cells in Susac syndrome. Random-hexamer reverse transcription was applied to roughly 0.5 to 1 ug RNA. TCRdb re-called the immunoSEQ multiplex PCR reads with MiXCR, one entry per CDR3 protein. The sample records around 170,000 distinct CDR3 sequences, nearly 97% being singletons. Input material: CD4+ T cells from PBMCs. The receptors were sampled from a human donor with Susac syndrome.

This clonotype was seen only once. The chain recombines TRBV11-3 with TRBJ2-5, with a possible D match to TRBD2 (7 bases). Trimming stripped 5 bases from V and 1 base from J, with 17 bases between. The germline V gene encodes CDR1 SGHNT and CDR2 YENEEA. The CDR3 spans 16 residues. CDR3 residues: CASSETRGGLQETQYF. CDR3 bases: TGTGCCAGCAGCGAGACCCGCGGGGGCCTCCAAGAGACCCAGTACTTC.

V usage is TRBV14 and J usage is TRBJ2-6; perhaps TRBD2 as D (5 bases). V was pared by 1 base and J by 0 bases, with 22 bases between. The CDR3 is made up of 21 amino acids. Germline CDR1 reads SGHDN; CDR2 reads FVKESK. The CDR3 spells CASSQVGLAGRPLSGANVLTF. The CDR3 nucleotides are TGTGCCAGCAGCCAAGTAGGCCTCGCGGGTAGACCACTCTCTGGGGCCAACGTCCTGACTTTC.

The chain has TRBV29-1 and TRBJ1-2, with 7 bases matching TRBD1. The J segment lost 3 bases and the V segment lost 6 bases, leaving 4 bases of the junction unmatched. Germline CDR1 and CDR2: SQVTM and ANQGSEA. The CDR3 consists of 12 residues. The CDR3 bases are TGCAGCGTCTTCAGGGGGGACTATGGCTACACCTTC. Translating it yields CSVFRGDYGYTF.

This chain uses TRBV3-1 with TRBJ2-2; D not certain. This CDR3 comprises 12 residues. The V gene's germline CDR1 is LGHDT and CDR2 YNNKEL (reference sequence). Trimming stripped 7 bases from V and 5 bases from J, with 8 bases between. The CDR3 loop is CASNSRTGELFF. CDR3 nucleotide sequence: TGTGCCAGCAACTCGCGAACCGGGGAGCTGTTTTTT.

The V call is TRBV5-1, the J call TRBJ1-1; TRBD1 matches 7 bases. Germline V lookup: CDR1 SGHRS, CDR2 YFSETQ. Unmatched junction bases numbered 7, after V lost 3 bases and J lost 5 bases. This CDR3 has 14 residues. The CDR3 DNA follows: TGCGCCAGCAGCTCCCAGACAGGGCGGACTGAAGCTTTCTTT. This codes for CASSSQTGRTEAFF.

In DNA form, the CDR3 reads TGTGCCAGCAGTGAAGCTCGCAGGGGCGAAAACATTCAGTACTTC. The encoded protein is CASSEARRGENIQYF. The chain uses TRBV2 and TRBJ2-4; a weak D match, TRBD1 (6 bases). The CDR3 length is 15 residues. Deletions cut 0 bases from V and 5 bases from J, with 11 bases between. Germline V gene sequence: CDR1 SNHLY, CDR2 FYNNEI.

The chain recombines TRBV7-9 with TRBJ2-5; a weak D match, TRBD1 (6 bases). Per germline, CDR1 SEHNR and CDR2 FQNEAQ (reference sequence). V was pared by 11 bases and J by 5 bases, with 15 bases between. The CDR3 runs to 12 residues. The CDR3 DNA sequence: TGTGCCCTCAGGGGAGAGGGGGAGACCCAGTACTTC. Translated, it gives CALRGEGETQYF.

V gene TRBV9 combines with J gene TRBJ2-1; D might be TRBD1 (6 bases). CDR3 length: 16 amino acids. Germline V gives CDR1 SGDLS, CDR2 YYNGEE. The V end lost 3 bases, the J end lost 7 bases, and 20 bases lay between the germline ends. CDR3 sequence reads: CASSAPRQDHGNEQFF. The CDR3 DNA sequence: TGTGCCAGCAGCGCCCCCCGACAGGATCATGGGAATGAGCAGTTCTTC. The complete variable domain, with remaining parts taken from reference TRBV9 and TRBJ2-1, reads DSGVTQTPKHLITATGQRVTLRCSPRSGDLSVYWYQQSLDQGLQFLIQYYNGEERAKGNILERFSAQQFPDLHSELNLSSLELGDSALYFCASSAPRQDHGNEQFFGPGTRLTVL.

The chain combines TRBV29-1 with TRBJ1-2; a weak D match, TRBD1 (5 bases). There are 13 residues in the CDR3. The germline V gene has CDR1 SQVTM and CDR2 ANQGSEA. V lost 7 bases, J lost 8 bases, and 20 bases lay in between. CDR3 residues: CSAEGSGKEGYTF. In nucleotides, the CDR3 is TGCAGCGCAGAGGGGTCAGGGAAGGAAGGCTACACCTTC.

The genes are TRBV19 and TRBJ2-7; D possibly corresponds to TRBD1 (5 bases). Per germline, CDR1 LNHDA and CDR2 SQIVND (reference sequence). The CDR3 runs 13 residues. V lost 1 base, J lost 8 bases, and 12 bases lay in between. The CDR3 sequence is CASSIGQRNQQYF. The CDR3 region has the DNA TGTGCCAGTAGTATAGGACAGAGGAATCAGCAGTACTTC.

In its sample, this clonotype was seen once. The V and J genes are TRBV18 and TRBJ1-5; D ambiguous. V dropped 2 bases and J dropped 5 bases, with 13 bases sitting between them. The CDR3 covers 15 residues. Germline V gene sequence: CDR1 KGHSH, CDR2 LQKENI. CDR3: CASSPRQSRDQPQHF. CDR3 sequence (DNA): TGTGCCAGCTCACCAAGGCAGTCGAGGGATCAGCCCCAGCATTTT.

The V and J genes are TRBV12-3 or TRBV12-4 and TRBJ1-6, with 8 bases identical to TRBD1. The ends lost 3 bases at V and 10 bases at J; junction bases unmatched: 5. This CDR3 region has 14 residues. CDR3 DNA: TGTGCCAGCAGTTTCCAACAGGGGGAATCACCCCTCCACTTT. Its protein product is CASSFQQGESPLHF.

Regarding this clonotype: One junction end disagrees with the germline gene, perhaps due to a read error. J is TRBJ1-2 and V is TRBV11-2, with TRBD1 matching over 7 bases. The germline CDR1 and CDR2 sequences are SGHAT and FQNNGV. This CDR3 has 14 residues. CDR3 DNA sequence: TGTGCCAGCAGCCTAGACAGGGCGCGTTCTGGCTACACCTTC. Amino acids: CASSLDRARSGYTF.

This clonotype showed up just once. The V call is TRBV12-3 or TRBV12-4, the J call TRBJ2-7, with TRBD2 matching over 11 bases. V lost 5 bases and J lost 4; bases outside the gene matches: 4. The CDR3 sequence is 14 residues long. The CDR3 coding sequence is TGTGCCAGCAGTGAGACTAGCGGGGTATACGAGCAGTACTTC. It is translated as CASSETSGVYEQYF.

This sequence joins TRBV30 and TRBJ1-1, with a possible D match to TRBD1 (5 bases). Germline V gene lookup returns CDR1 GTSNPN and CDR2 SVGIG (reference sequence). There are 12 residues in the CDR3. With 3 bases removed from V and 6 bases from J, the gap between germline ends came to 11 bases. The DNA of the CDR3 is TGTGCCTGGAGCACAGGTCGAGCTGAAGCTTTCTTT. Translated: CAWSTGRAEAFF.

This chain connects TRBV29-1 to TRBJ1-1, with a possible D match to TRBD1 (5 bases). Germline CDR1 is SQVTM and CDR2 is ANQGSEA. The CDR3 has 12 residues. Trimming stripped 8 bases from V and 2 bases from J, with 12 bases between. CDR3 residues: CSLRTYNTEAFF. The CDR3 nucleotides read TGCAGCCTCCGGACATATAACACTGAAGCTTTCTTT.

The chain joins TRBV29-1 to TRBJ2-3; D gene ambiguous. CDR3 length: 16 amino acids. Germline V gene sequence: CDR1 SQVTM, CDR2 ANQGSEA. V was clipped by 0 bases and J by 0 bases, with 13 bases between them. The chain's CDR3 is CSVEDPRSTSTDTQYF. The CDR3 DNA is TGCAGCGTTGAAGATCCCCGCTCCACCAGCACAGATACGCAGTATTTT.